The 21 T cell receptor beta chains below all came from one sample that was sequenced in a study of blood T cell repertoires in COVID-19. Some clones are missing from TCRdb's copy, which holds only in-frame ones; the method was immunoSEQ multiplex PCR. The top ten clones hold 2.5% to 3% of a sample with hundreds of thousands of clones, around 89% of them seen once. Sequencing used PBMCs or T cells enriched from blood (not recorded which). These receptors originate from a woman aged 45-59 years who had recovered from COVID-19.

V and J are TRBV7-8 and TRBJ1-2; perhaps TRBD1 as D (6 bases). The CDR3 spans 19 residues. Trimming removed 1 base from V and 0 bases from J, with 21 bases in between. The V gene's germline CDR1 is SGHVS and CDR2 FQNEAQ. The CDR3 DNA sequence: TGTGCCAGCAGCTTAGAGATCCGGACAGATAAAAGGACTAACTATGGCTACACCTTC. This sequence encodes CASSLEIRTDKRTNYGYTF. Looking up the rest from reference TRBV7-8 and TRBJ1-2 gives the full variable domain: GAGVSQSPRYKVAKRGQDVALRCDPISGHVSLFWYQQALGQGPEFLTYFQNEAQLDKSGLPSDRFFAERPEGSVSTLKIQRTQQEDSAVYLCASSLEIRTDKRTNYGYTFGSGTRLTVV.

The chain is built from TRBV7-2 and TRBJ2-2, with 7 bases aligning to TRBD1. There are 16 residues in the CDR3. J gave up 2 bases and V 7 bases, and 10 bases lay outside the gene matches. The germline CDR1 and CDR2 sequences are SGHTA and FQGNSA. The CDR3 spells CASKNTGTANTGELFF. Here the CDR3 DNA reads TGTGCCAGCAAAAACACCGGGACAGCTAACACCGGGGAGCTGTTTTTT. The full variable domain, with the rest looked up from reference TRBV7-2 and TRBJ2-2, is GAGVSQSPSNKVTEKGKDVELRCDPISGHTALYWYRQSLGQGLEFLIYFQGNSAPDKSGLPSDRFSAERTGGSVSTLTIQRTQQEDSAVYLCASKNTGTANTGELFFGEGSRLTVL.

This clone was counted once. V is TRBV10-3 and J is TRBJ2-5, with 13 positions matching TRBD2. Trimming at V came to 3 bases and at J to 4 bases, leaving 8 bases not matched to a gene. Germline V gene lookup returns CDR1 ENHRY and CDR2 SYGVKD. CDR3 size: 17 residues. The chain's CDR3 is CAISDPWTSGRIETQYF. CDR3 nucleotide sequence: TGTGCCATCAGTGACCCTTGGACTAGCGGGAGAATAGAGACCCAGTACTTC.

The J gene is TRBJ2-1, the V gene TRBV5-6; 11 bases align to TRBD2. Germline assignment: CDR1 SGHDT and CDR2 YYEEEE. V lost 2 bases, J lost 8 bases, and 6 bases stayed unmatched. The CDR3 is 15 amino acids. CDR3 residues: CASSFIAGGKDEQFF. Written as DNA, the CDR3 is TGTGCCAGCAGCTTCATAGCGGGAGGGAAGGATGAGCAGTTCTTC.

This clone was found a few times. This chain connects TRBV9 to TRBJ1-3, with D possibly being TRBD1 (5 bases). This CDR3 has 18 amino acids. Trimming cost V 2 bases and J 4 bases, with 22 bases left between them. Per the germline V gene, CDR1 is SGDLS and CDR2 is YYNGEE. The CDR3: CASSVSGVLPGVGNTIYF. CDR3 nucleotides: TGTGCCAGCAGCGTGTCGGGGGTCCTTCCCGGGGTCGGAAACACCATATATTTT. The full variable domain, rest sourced from reference TRBV9 and TRBJ1-3, is DSGVTQTPKHLITATGQRVTLRCSPRSGDLSVYWYQQSLDQGLQFLIQYYNGEERAKGNILERFSAQQFPDLHSELNLSSLELGDSALYFCASSVSGVLPGVGNTIYFGEGSWLTVV.

The V and J genes are TRBV6-4 and TRBJ1-5; 8 bases align to TRBD1. J was trimmed by 9 bases and V by 3 bases; bases with no gene match: 4. From germline, CDR1 is MRHNA and CDR2 SNTAGT. The CDR3 has 13 residues. The CDR3 coding sequence is TGTGCCAGCAGTGAACAGGGGGGAGGGCCCCAGCATTTT. Translation: CASSEQGGGPQHF.

In regard to this clone: The germline gene is not matched at one end of the junction; a read error may be the cause. This rearrangement joins TRBV7-2 to TRBJ2-5; maybe TRBD1 (5 bases). The germline gives CDR1 SGHTA, CDR2 FQGNSA. This CDR3 spans 13 amino acids. The CDR3 protein is CASSTALRVQENF. CDR3 in DNA: TGTGCCAGCAGCACCGCCCTCCGGGTACAGGAAAACTTC.

The rearrangement uses TRBV21-1 and TRBJ1-4; the table gives TRBD1 as D, unverified against the DNA. TRBV21-1 is a recognized pseudogene. This CDR3 region has 14 residues. In DNA form, the CDR3 reads TGTGCCAGCAGCACGGACAGGGCGAGGGAAAAACTGTTTTTT. Protein product: CASSTDRAREKLFF.

This clone was seen only once. The genes are TRBV18 and TRBJ1-1, with 9 bases lining up with TRBD1. Per the germline V gene, CDR1 is KGHSH and CDR2 is LQKENI. V was pared by 3 bases and J by 3 bases, with 8 bases of the junction left unmatched. CDR3 size: 16 residues. CDR3 sequence reads: CASSPGTGLVYTEAFF. CDR3 DNA sequence: TGTGCCAGCTCACCCGGGACAGGGTTAGTGTACACTGAAGCTTTCTTT.

This clone occurred a few times. The chain has TRBV11-2 and TRBJ1-1; 8 bases fit TRBD1. Per germline, CDR1 SGHAT and CDR2 FQNNGV. Unmatched junction bases numbered 7, after V lost 5 bases and J lost 11 bases. CDR3 length: 12 residues. This chain's CDR3 is CASSMDRVRAFF. The CDR3 DNA reads TGTGCCAGCAGCATGGACAGGGTGAGGGCTTTCTTT.

The V and J genes are TRBV7-2 and TRBJ2-5, with 7 bases that match TRBD1. V trimming: 3 bases; J trimming: 6 bases; junction bases outside the gene matches: 1. Germline values: CDR1 SGHTA, CDR2 FQGNSA. The CDR3 spans 12 residues. Here the CDR3 DNA reads TGTGCCAGCAGCTTCAGGGGGAAGACCCAGTACTTC. It encodes CASSFRGKTQYF. Using reference TRBV7-2 and TRBJ2-5 for the parts outside the CDR3, the full variable domain is GAGVSQSPSNKVTEKGKDVELRCDPISGHTALYWYRQSLGQGLEFLIYFQGNSAPDKSGLPSDRFSAERTGGSVSTLTIQRTQQEDSAVYLCASSFRGKTQYFGPGTRLLVL.

The sample holds a few counts of this clone. The rearrangement links TRBV11-2 to TRBJ2-7; 11 positions match TRBD2. The V segment lost 5 bases and the J segment 2 bases; nucleotides outside the gene matches: 5. The CDR3 sequence is 15 residues long. Germline-derived CDR1 and CDR2 are SGHAT and FQNNGV. The chain's CDR3 is CASSPLAGGPYEQYF. CDR3 DNA sequence: TGTGCCAGCAGCCCTCTAGCGGGAGGCCCCTACGAGCAGTACTTC.

The chain joins TRBV30 to TRBJ2-5; possible D gene TRBD2, 7 bases. CDR1 and CDR2 from the germline V gene are GTSNPN and SVGIG (reference sequence). The CDR3 totals 12 residues. The CDR3 DNA sequence: TGTGCGATACGTAGGGGGGGAGAGACCCAGTACTTC. Its protein is CAIRRGGETQYF. The whole variable domain, filled in from reference TRBV30 and TRBJ2-5, reads SQTIHQWPATLVQPVGSPLSLECTVEGTSNPNLYWYRQAAGRGLQLLFYSVGIGQISSEVPQNLSASRPQDRQFILSSKKLLLSDSGFYLCAIRRGGETQYFGPGTRLLVL.

This chain links TRBV28 with TRBJ1-3, with TRBD1 matching over 9 bases. CDR3 length equals 18 residues. Germline V gene lookup returns CDR1 MDHEN and CDR2 SYDVKM. J was trimmed by 3 bases and V by 4 bases; bases with no gene match: 13. The DNA of the CDR3 is TGTGCCAGCAGTTCAGGGACAGGGAATTCGTATTTTGGAAACACCATATATTTT. Its translation: CASSSGTGNSYFGNTIYF.

This sequence joins TRBV7-9 and TRBJ1-4; 7 positions match TRBD1. Germline lookup yields CDR1 SEHNR and CDR2 FQNEAQ (reference sequence). The CDR3 sequence is 14 residues long. V lost 5 bases to trimming and J lost 1 base; unmatched junction nucleotides: 1. In DNA form, the CDR3 reads TGTGCCAGCAGCCACAGGGGAACTAATGAAAAACTGTTTTTT. Protein product: CASSHRGTNEKLFF.

Remarks on this clone: Germline is not matched at one junction end, which may reflect a read error. The chain recombines TRBV6-5 with TRBJ2-7; D unresolved. Germline loops: CDR1 MNHEY, CDR2 SVGAGI. This CDR3 comprises 13 residues. CDR3 residues: CASRYSQSYEQYF. The DNA of the CDR3 is TGTGCCAGCAGATACTCACAGTCCTACGAGCAGTACTTC.

This clone was found a few times. The chain couples TRBV4-3 to TRBJ2-3, with 9 nucleotides matching TRBD2. Germline assignment: CDR1 LGHNA and CDR2 YSLEER. With V trimmed by 4 bases and J by 5 bases, 10 bases remained unmatched. This CDR3 has 16 amino acids. DNA for the CDR3: TGCGCCAGCAGCCGCGTTAGCGGGAGCGGGGGAGATACGCAGTATTTT. It encodes CASSRVSGSGGDTQYF.

This rearrangement joins TRBV28 to TRBJ1-4; D is ambiguous. The CDR3 covers 14 residues. The germline V gene encodes CDR1 MDHEN and CDR2 SYDVKM. V lost 2 bases, J lost 1 base, and 5 bases lay in between. The CDR3 sequence is CASSLGRTNEKLFF. The CDR3 region has the DNA TGTGCCAGCAGTTTAGGGAGAACTAATGAAAAACTGTTTTTT.

This chain joins TRBV11-2 and TRBJ1-1, with 11 bases that match TRBD1. V was clipped by 5 bases and J by 4 bases; unmatched bases: 15. Germline V gives CDR1 SGHAT, CDR2 FQNNGV. This CDR3 has 18 residues. The CDR3 sequence: CASSPRTGGGGGGTEAFF. The CDR3 coding sequence is TGTGCCAGCAGCCCACGGACAGGGGGCGGTGGTGGTGGCACTGAAGCTTTCTTT.

The chain employs TRBV7-9 and TRBJ1-1; 7 nucleotides align to TRBD1. CDR3 size: 16 residues. Germline V gene sequence: CDR1 SEHNR, CDR2 FQNEAQ (reference sequence). With V trimmed by 5 bases and J by 0 bases, 9 bases remained unmatched. The CDR3 DNA follows: TGTGCCAGCAGCAACCCCCCGGGACAGATGAACACTGAAGCTTTCTTT. It is translated as CASSNPPGQMNTEAFF.

CDR3 region: CASSIGANPSYEQYF. CDR3 in DNA: TGTGCCAGCAGTATAGGGGCGAATCCCTCCTACGAGCAGTACTTC. V and J are TRBV28 and TRBJ2-7; tentative D call: TRBD1 (5 bases). The CDR3 runs 15 residues. Germline-derived CDR1 and CDR2 are MDHEN and SYDVKM. V lost 5 bases, J lost 0 bases, and 14 bases lay in between.